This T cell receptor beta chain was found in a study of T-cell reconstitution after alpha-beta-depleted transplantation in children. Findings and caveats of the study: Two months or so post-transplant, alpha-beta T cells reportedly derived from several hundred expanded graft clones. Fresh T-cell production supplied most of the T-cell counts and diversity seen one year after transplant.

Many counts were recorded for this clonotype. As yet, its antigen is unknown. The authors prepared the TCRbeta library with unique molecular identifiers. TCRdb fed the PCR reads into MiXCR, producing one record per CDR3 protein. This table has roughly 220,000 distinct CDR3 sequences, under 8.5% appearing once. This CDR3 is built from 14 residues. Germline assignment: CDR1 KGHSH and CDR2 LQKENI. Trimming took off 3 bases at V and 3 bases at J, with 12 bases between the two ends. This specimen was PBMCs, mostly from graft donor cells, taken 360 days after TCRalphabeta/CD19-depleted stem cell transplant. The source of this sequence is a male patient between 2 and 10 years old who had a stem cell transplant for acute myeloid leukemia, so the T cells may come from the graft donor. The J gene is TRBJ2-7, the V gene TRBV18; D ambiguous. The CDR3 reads CASSPRTRDYEQYF. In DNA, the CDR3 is TGTGCCAGCTCACCTCGGACCCGAGACTACGAGCAGTACTTC.